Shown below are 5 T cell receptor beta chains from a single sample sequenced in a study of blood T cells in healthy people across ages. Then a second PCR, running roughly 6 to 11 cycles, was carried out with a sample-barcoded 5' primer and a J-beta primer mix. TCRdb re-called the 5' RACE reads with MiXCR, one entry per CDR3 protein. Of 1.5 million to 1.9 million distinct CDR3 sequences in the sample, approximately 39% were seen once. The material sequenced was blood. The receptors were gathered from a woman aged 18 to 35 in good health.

The CDR3 region has the DNA TGCGCCAGCAGCCAAGATCCATGGCAGGGTCGGGGTAGCAATCAGCCCCAGCATTTT. Its protein is CASSQDPWQGRGSNQPQHF. The V call is TRBV4-3, the J call TRBJ1-5, with D tentatively TRBD1 (5 bases). Trimming shortened V by 0 bases and J by 0 bases, and 18 bases separated the two germline ends. Per germline, CDR1 LGHNA and CDR2 YSLEER. The CDR3 is 19 residues long.

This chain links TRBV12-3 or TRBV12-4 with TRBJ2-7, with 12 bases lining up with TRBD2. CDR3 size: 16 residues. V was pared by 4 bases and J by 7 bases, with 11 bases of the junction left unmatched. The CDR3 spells CASSSQTSGSYNEQYF. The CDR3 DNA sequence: TGTGCCAGCAGTTCCCAGACTAGCGGGAGCTACAATGAGCAGTACTTC.

Here the CDR3 DNA reads TGCAGTGCTAGCCTAATTGTAGCGGACCTCACAGATACGCAGTATTTT. Amino acids: CSASLIVADLTDTQYF. The chain is built from TRBV20-1 and TRBJ2-3; a weak D match, TRBD2 (6 bases). CDR1 is DFQATT, CDR2 SNEGSKA, per germline (reference sequence). Between the trimmed V and J ends, which lost 3 bases and 2 bases, there was a span of 18 bases. The CDR3 loop spans 16 amino acids.

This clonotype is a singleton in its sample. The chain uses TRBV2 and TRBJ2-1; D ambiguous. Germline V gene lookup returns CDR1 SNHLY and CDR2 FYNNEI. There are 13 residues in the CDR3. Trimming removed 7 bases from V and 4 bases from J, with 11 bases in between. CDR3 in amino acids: CASTTLLYNEQFF. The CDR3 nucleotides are TGTGCCAGCACGACTTTACTTTACAATGAGCAGTTCTTC.

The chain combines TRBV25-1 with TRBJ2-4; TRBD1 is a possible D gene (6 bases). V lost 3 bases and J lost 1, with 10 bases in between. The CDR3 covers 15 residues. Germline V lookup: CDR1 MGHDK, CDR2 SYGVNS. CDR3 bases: TGTGCCAGCAGTGAGTACAGGGAGGCCAAAAACATTCAGTACTTC. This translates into CASSEYREAKNIQYF.